This paragraph covers one T cell receptor (beta chain) sequence. This sample stems from a study of blood T cell repertoires in COVID-19. Looking at the study overall: COVID-19 samples collected from the United States, Italy and Spain covered acute and convalescent phases. T cells, B-cell-depleted T cells, or PBMCs supplied cDNA or gDNA.

In the authors' methods: Reference gene primer amplification gave nucleated cell count estimates. Generated by immunoSEQ multiplex PCR, the TCRdb table keeps only in-frame clones and is missing some. Clonal size and the V and J genes are those of that table, whereas D and trimming came from the DNA. The table has roughly 120,000 clones, 65% to 80% seen once. This CDR3 has 13 residues. Germline V lookup: CDR1 SGHRS, CDR2 YFSETQ. Deletions cut 4 bases from V and 7 bases from J, with 14 bases between. This chain uses TRBV5-1 with TRBJ1-2; TRBD1 might be the D (6 bases). Material for sequencing was peripheral blood. This clonotype originated in a woman aged 60-75 years with acute or convalescent COVID-19. This CDR3 reads CASSVLQGAGYTF. The DNA of the CDR3 is TGCGCCAGCAGCGTGTTACAGGGAGCTGGCTACACCTTC.